This note documents a single T cell receptor beta chain sequence. No antigen is known for it. These data are taken from a study of T cell responses to AZD1222 COVID-19 vaccine. Study information: It was second doses at about 4 or about 12 weeks that were pooled. Study-wide findings and caveats: Mostly white British, mostly female donors; authors suggested clonal diversity may be underestimated. Targets within unmutated variant regions were reportedly found for nearly half of spike-specific TCRs. Sampled repertoires all dated from after the peak T cell response.

The method was immunoSEQ multiplex PCR; TCRdb's version includes in-frame clones alone and lacks a portion of them. The sample carries approximately 150,000 clones, about 92% recorded once. Germline CDR1 MNHEY, CDR2 SVGAGI. V lost 10 bases to trimming and J lost 4 bases; unmatched junction nucleotides: 12. CDR3 length: 15 residues. The chain joins TRBV6-5 to TRBJ1-2, with TRBD1 matching over 10 bases. This sequence was found in an adult in good health. The specimen was peripheral blood, collected on day 0 of AZD1222 vaccination. The CDR3 coding sequence is TGTGCCATCCCGGACAGGGGGGATGGTACCTATGGCTACACCTTC. Translation gives CAIPDRGDGTYGYTF.